These T cell receptor beta chains were read from a single sample in a study of shared clonotypes between healthy human individuals. Assay: immunoSEQ multiplex PCR; the TCRdb copy retains only in-frame clones and omits some. The data show 2 million to 2.5 million clones, over 85% seen once. Sequencing was performed on naive CD8+ T cells sorted from blood. These receptor sequences come from a man aged 18 to 29 in good health. CDR3s include the opening cysteine and the closing phenylalanine or tryptophan. Fields, in order: J gene, CDR3 length, clone size, V gene, D gene, CDR3 DNA, CDR3 protein. The D gene is left open where the match is weak. Size is omitted from some rows. Given values are once, few, many or a class for expanded clones.

j_gene: TRBJ1-5; len: 14; abundance: .; v_gene: TRBV19; d_gene: .; CDR3nt: TGTGCCAGTAGTGTACGCCAGGACAATCAGCCCCAGCATTTT; CDR3aa: CASSVRQDNQPQHF
j_gene: TRBJ2-3; len: 16; abundance: .; v_gene: TRBV27; d_gene: TRBD2; CDR3nt: TGTGCCAGCAGCCCCTTGAGCGGGGGGAGCACAGATACGCAGTATTTT; CDR3aa: CASSPLSGGSTDTQYF
j_gene: TRBJ2-3; len: 17; abundance: .; v_gene: TRBV9; d_gene: TRBD2; CDR3nt: TGTGCCAGCAGCGTAGAAGCGGGAGGGGAGGGCACAGATACGCAGTATTTT; CDR3aa: CASSVEAGGEGTDTQYF
j_gene: TRBJ2-3; len: 13; abundance: .; v_gene: TRBV9; d_gene: .; CDR3nt: TGTGCCAGCCGGGACACTGGCACAGATACGCAGTATTTT; CDR3aa: CASRDTGTDTQYF
j_gene: TRBJ2-3; len: 17; abundance: .; v_gene: TRBV9; d_gene: TRBD1; CDR3nt: TGTGCCAGCAGCGTAGAAGAGGGGGCCTTTCGAACAGATACGCAGTATTTT; CDR3aa: CASSVEEGAFRTDTQYF
j_gene: TRBJ2-1; len: 15; abundance: .; v_gene: TRBV6-6; d_gene: TRBD2; CDR3nt: TGTGCCAGCAGTTACGGCGGGGGATACTACAATGAGCAGTTCTTC; CDR3aa: CASSYGGGYYNEQFF
j_gene: TRBJ1-1; len: 11; abundance: once; v_gene: TRBV29-1; d_gene: .; CDR3nt: TGCAGCGTCGGGGGGGCGGTTGAAGCTTTCTTT; CDR3aa: CSVGGAVEAFF
j_gene: TRBJ2-7; len: 17; abundance: .; v_gene: TRBV10-2; d_gene: TRBD2; CDR3nt: TGCGCCAGCAGGAATTTAAGCGGGGGGGCCACATACTACGAGCAGTACTTC; CDR3aa: CASRNLSGGATYYEQYF
j_gene: TRBJ1-4; len: 15; abundance: .; v_gene: TRBV2; d_gene: .; CDR3nt: TGTGCCAGCAGCGACATTCTTCGGTCAGATGAAAAACTGTTTTTT; CDR3aa: CASSDILRSDEKLFF
j_gene: TRBJ2-7; len: 11; abundance: .; v_gene: TRBV10-2; d_gene: .; CDR3nt: TGCGCCAGCAGTGAGACTTACGAGCAGTACTTC; CDR3aa: CASSETYEQYF
j_gene: TRBJ1-4; len: 14; abundance: .; v_gene: TRBV27; d_gene: .; CDR3nt: TGTGCCAGCAGTTTATTAGGGGAAGGCGAAAAACTGTTTTTT; CDR3aa: CASSLLGEGEKLFF
j_gene: TRBJ1-1; len: 14; abundance: .; v_gene: TRBV7-6; d_gene: .; CDR3nt: TGTGCCAGCAGCTTCGCCCAGGGGTTCACTGAAGCTTTCTTT; CDR3aa: CASSFAQGFTEAFF
j_gene: TRBJ1-5; len: 14; abundance: .; v_gene: TRBV27; d_gene: TRBD1; CDR3nt: TGTGCCAGCAGTTTAGGGACAGGGTTCCAGCCCCAGCATTTT; CDR3aa: CASSLGTGFQPQHF
j_gene: TRBJ2-5; len: 15; abundance: .; v_gene: TRBV10-2; d_gene: TRBD1; CDR3nt: TGCGCCAGCAGTGACCCGACAGGGGGCGTAGAGACCCAGTACTTC; CDR3aa: CASSDPTGGVETQYF
j_gene: TRBJ2-7; len: 15; abundance: .; v_gene: TRBV9; d_gene: .; CDR3nt: TGTGCCAGCAGCGCCCAGGAGATTGGCTCCTACGAGCAGTACTTC; CDR3aa: CASSAQEIGSYEQYF
j_gene: TRBJ1-2; len: 15; abundance: .; v_gene: TRBV7-8; d_gene: .; CDR3nt: TGTGCCAGCAGCCCTACTTCCGGGACACCCTATGGCTACACCTTC; CDR3aa: CASSPTSGTPYGYTF
j_gene: TRBJ2-7; len: 12; abundance: .; v_gene: TRBV27; d_gene: TRBD1; CDR3nt: TGTGCCAGCAGTTTGCCAGGGGGCGAGCAGTACTTC; CDR3aa: CASSLPGGEQYF
j_gene: TRBJ2-7; len: 15; abundance: .; v_gene: TRBV5-1; d_gene: .; CDR3nt: TGCGCCAGCAGCTTGGAGGGGAACAGGGCCCACGAGCAGTACTTC; CDR3aa: CASSLEGNRAHEQYF
j_gene: TRBJ2-7; len: 13; abundance: .; v_gene: TRBV6-6; d_gene: TRBD1; CDR3nt: TGTGCCAGCAGTTACAGGACAGGCTACGAGCAGTACTTC; CDR3aa: CASSYRTGYEQYF
j_gene: TRBJ1-3; len: 13; abundance: few; v_gene: TRBV5-1; d_gene: .; CDR3nt: TGCGCCAGCAGCTTGGACAGGGGAAACACCATATATTTT; CDR3aa: CASSLDRGNTIYF
j_gene: TRBJ1-2; len: 14; abundance: .; v_gene: TRBV9; d_gene: .; CDR3nt: TGTGCCAGCAGCGGGGGCAGGGCCAACTATGGCTACACCTTC; CDR3aa: CASSGGRANYGYTF
j_gene: TRBJ1-1; len: 16; abundance: .; v_gene: TRBV4-1; d_gene: .; CDR3nt: TGCGCCAGCAGCCAAGATACAGGACCGACAATTACTGAAGCTTTCTTT; CDR3aa: CASSQDTGPTITEAFF
j_gene: TRBJ1-3; len: 15; abundance: .; v_gene: TRBV2; d_gene: .; CDR3nt: TGTGCCAGCAGTGAAGGTTCAGGGGCTGGAAACACCATATATTTT; CDR3aa: CASSEGSGAGNTIYF
j_gene: TRBJ2-3; len: 16; abundance: .; v_gene: TRBV5-6; d_gene: .; CDR3nt: TGTGCCAGCAGCCCCGGGCGAATTAGACTCTCAGATACGCAGTATTTT; CDR3aa: CASSPGRIRLSDTQYF
j_gene: TRBJ2-2; len: 16; abundance: .; v_gene: TRBV6-5; d_gene: .; CDR3nt: TGTGCCAGCAGTTCTCCGTTTATTGGAGGGACCGGGGAGCTGTTTTTT; CDR3aa: CASSSPFIGGTGELFF
j_gene: TRBJ1-6; len: 14; abundance: .; v_gene: TRBV18; d_gene: .; CDR3nt: TGTGCCAGCTCTCCACAGGGACTTAATTCACCCCTCCACTTT; CDR3aa: CASSPQGLNSPLHF
j_gene: TRBJ1-2; len: 13; abundance: .; v_gene: TRBV7-8; d_gene: .; CDR3nt: TGTGCCAGCAGCTTAGATCAGGGGTATGGCTACACCTTC; CDR3aa: CASSLDQGYGYTF
j_gene: TRBJ2-3; len: 14; abundance: .; v_gene: TRBV7-7; d_gene: .; CDR3nt: TGTGCTAGCAGCTTAGCGGAGAACAGCGATACGCAGTATTTT; CDR3aa: CASSLAENSDTQYF
j_gene: TRBJ2-7; len: 15; abundance: .; v_gene: TRBV6-1; d_gene: .; CDR3nt: TGTGCCAGCAACTGGAGACAGGGAGGTTCCTACGAGCAGTACTTC; CDR3aa: CASNWRQGGSYEQYF
j_gene: TRBJ2-5; len: 14; abundance: .; v_gene: TRBV5-6; d_gene: .; CDR3nt: TGTGCCAGCAGCTACCAGGGGACTCAAGAGACCCAGTACTTC; CDR3aa: CASSYQGTQETQYF
j_gene: TRBJ2-7; len: 12; abundance: .; v_gene: TRBV19; d_gene: .; CDR3nt: TGTGCCAGTAGTATGTCGGGCTACGAGCAGTACTTC; CDR3aa: CASSMSGYEQYF
j_gene: TRBJ1-5; len: 14; abundance: few; v_gene: TRBV5-8; d_gene: .; CDR3nt: TGTGCCAGCAGCGCCGGACAGTGGGGAAAGCCCCAGCATTTT; CDR3aa: CASSAGQWGKPQHF
j_gene: TRBJ2-2; len: 15; abundance: .; v_gene: TRBV9; d_gene: .; CDR3nt: TGTGCCAGCAGCGTCGCGGTGACGGACACCGGGGAGCTGTTTTTT; CDR3aa: CASSVAVTDTGELFF
j_gene: TRBJ2-3; len: 14; abundance: .; v_gene: TRBV30; d_gene: TRBD2; CDR3nt: TGTGCCTGGAGTGAACTAGCGGGCACAGATACGCAGTATTTT; CDR3aa: CAWSELAGTDTQYF
j_gene: TRBJ1-2; len: 16; abundance: .; v_gene: TRBV4-1; d_gene: .; CDR3nt: TGCGCCAGCAGCCAAGGGGCCGGGACTTTAACGACTGGCTACACCTTC; CDR3aa: CASSQGAGTLTTGYTF
j_gene: TRBJ2-5; len: 15; abundance: .; v_gene: TRBV25-1; d_gene: TRBD1; CDR3nt: TGTGCCAGCAGTGAAAATATAGGACAGGCAGAGACCCAGTACTTC; CDR3aa: CASSENIGQAETQYF
j_gene: TRBJ2-5; len: 14; abundance: .; v_gene: TRBV6-6; d_gene: .; CDR3nt: TGTGCCAGCAGTTACGAGCCGGAACAAGAGACCCAGTACTTC; CDR3aa: CASSYEPEQETQYF
j_gene: TRBJ1-4; len: 15; abundance: once; v_gene: TRBV27; d_gene: .; CDR3nt: TGTGCCAGCACCAACACAGGATTATCTAATGAAAAACTGTTTTTT; CDR3aa: CASTNTGLSNEKLFF
j_gene: TRBJ2-7; len: 15; abundance: .; v_gene: TRBV5-6; d_gene: .; CDR3nt: TGTGCCAGCAGCTTGACGGTGGGAGTCGCCTACGAGCAGTACTTC; CDR3aa: CASSLTVGVAYEQYF
j_gene: TRBJ2-3; len: 16; abundance: .; v_gene: TRBV9; d_gene: .; CDR3nt: TGTGCCAGCAGCGGCCCTCGCGAGGGGATGACAGATACGCAGTATTTT; CDR3aa: CASSGPREGMTDTQYF
j_gene: TRBJ2-3; len: 15; abundance: .; v_gene: TRBV5-1; d_gene: .; CDR3nt: TGCGCCAGCAGCTTGGAGGGCGGGTACACAGATACGCAGTATTTT; CDR3aa: CASSLEGGYTDTQYF